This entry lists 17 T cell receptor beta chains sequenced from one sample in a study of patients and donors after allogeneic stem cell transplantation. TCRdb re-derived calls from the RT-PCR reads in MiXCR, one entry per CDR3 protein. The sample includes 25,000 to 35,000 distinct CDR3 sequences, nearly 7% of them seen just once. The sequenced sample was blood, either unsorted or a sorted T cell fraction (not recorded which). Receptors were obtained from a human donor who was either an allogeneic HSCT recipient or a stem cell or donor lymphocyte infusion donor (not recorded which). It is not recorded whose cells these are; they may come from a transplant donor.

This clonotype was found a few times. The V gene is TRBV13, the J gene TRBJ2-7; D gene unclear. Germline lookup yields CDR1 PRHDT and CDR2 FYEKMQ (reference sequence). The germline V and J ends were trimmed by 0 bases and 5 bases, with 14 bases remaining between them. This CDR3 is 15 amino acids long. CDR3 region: CASSLGRLGGDEQYF. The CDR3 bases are TGTGCCAGCAGCTTAGGCCGGTTAGGTGGCGACGAGCAGTACTTC. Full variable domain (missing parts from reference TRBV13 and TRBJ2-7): AAGVIQSPRHLIKEKRETATLKCYPIPRHDTVYWYQQGPGQDPQFLISFYEKMQSDKGSIPDRFSAQQFSDYHSELNMSSLELGDSALYFCASSLGRLGGDEQYFGPGTRLTVT.

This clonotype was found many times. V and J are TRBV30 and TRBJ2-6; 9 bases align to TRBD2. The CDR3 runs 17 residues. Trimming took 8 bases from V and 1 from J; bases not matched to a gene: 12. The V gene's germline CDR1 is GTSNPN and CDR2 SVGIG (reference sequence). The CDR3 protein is CAGPAGGGVSGANVLTF. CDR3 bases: TGTGCCGGACCTGCGGGAGGGGGCGTTTCTGGGGCCAACGTCCTGACTTTC.

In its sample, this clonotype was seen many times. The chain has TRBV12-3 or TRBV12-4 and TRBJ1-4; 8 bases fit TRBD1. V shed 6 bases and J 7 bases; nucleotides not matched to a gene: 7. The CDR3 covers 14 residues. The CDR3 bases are TGTGCCAGCAGCTCACAGGGGGGTTTTGAAAAACTGTTTTTT. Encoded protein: CASSSQGGFEKLFF.

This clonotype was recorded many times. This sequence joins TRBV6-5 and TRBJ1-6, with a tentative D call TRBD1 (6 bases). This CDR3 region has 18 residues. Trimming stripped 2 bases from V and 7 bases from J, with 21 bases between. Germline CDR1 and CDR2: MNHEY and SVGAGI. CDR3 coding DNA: TGTGCCAGCAGTTACGCCTCCCCACAGGGTGGAGGGAATTCACCCCTCCACTTT. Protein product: CASSYASPQGGGNSPLHF.

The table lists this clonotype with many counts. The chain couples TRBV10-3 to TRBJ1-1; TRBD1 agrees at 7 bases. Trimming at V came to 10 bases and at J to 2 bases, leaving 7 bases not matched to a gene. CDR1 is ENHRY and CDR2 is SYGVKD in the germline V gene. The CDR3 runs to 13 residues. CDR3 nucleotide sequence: TGTGCCAGCTCGGACAGGACCAACACTGAAGCTTTCTTT. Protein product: CASSDRTNTEAFF.

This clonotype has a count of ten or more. CDR3: CSAREGIGYTF. DNA for the CDR3: TGCAGTGCTAGGGAAGGAATTGGCTACACCTTC. The rearrangement uses TRBV20-1 and TRBJ1-2; D is unclear. The CDR3 has 11 amino acids. Germline CDR1 reads DFQATT; CDR2 reads SNEGSKA (reference sequence). V was pared by 3 bases and J by 7 bases, with 9 bases between.

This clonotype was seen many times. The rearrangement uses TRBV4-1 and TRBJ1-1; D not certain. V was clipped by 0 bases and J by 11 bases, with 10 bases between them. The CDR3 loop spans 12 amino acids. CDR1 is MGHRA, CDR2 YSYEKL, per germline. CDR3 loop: CASSQDMRPAFF. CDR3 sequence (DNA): TGCGCCAGCAGCCAAGATATGAGGCCGGCTTTCTTT.

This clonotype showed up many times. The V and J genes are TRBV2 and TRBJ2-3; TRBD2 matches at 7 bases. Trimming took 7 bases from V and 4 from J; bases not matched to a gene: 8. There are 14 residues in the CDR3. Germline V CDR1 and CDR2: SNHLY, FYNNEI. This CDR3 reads CASNQYRGADTQYF. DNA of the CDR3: TGTGCCAGCAACCAGTACCGGGGGGCAGATACGCAGTATTTT.

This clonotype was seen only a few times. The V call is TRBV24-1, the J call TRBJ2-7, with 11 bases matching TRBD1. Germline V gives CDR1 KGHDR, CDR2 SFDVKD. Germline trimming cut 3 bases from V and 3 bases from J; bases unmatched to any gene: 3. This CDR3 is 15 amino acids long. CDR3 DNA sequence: TGTGCCACCAGTGATCCGGGACAGGGGGACTACGAGCAGTACTTC. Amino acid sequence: CATSDPGQGDYEQYF.

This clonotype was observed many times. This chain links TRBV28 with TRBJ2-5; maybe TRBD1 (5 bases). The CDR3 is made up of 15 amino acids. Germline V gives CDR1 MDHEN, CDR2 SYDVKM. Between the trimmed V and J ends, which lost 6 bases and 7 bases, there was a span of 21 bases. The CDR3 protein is CASSLDRQSGMTQYF. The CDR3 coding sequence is TGTGCCAGCAGCCTAGACCGACAGTCAGGGATGACCCAGTACTTC.

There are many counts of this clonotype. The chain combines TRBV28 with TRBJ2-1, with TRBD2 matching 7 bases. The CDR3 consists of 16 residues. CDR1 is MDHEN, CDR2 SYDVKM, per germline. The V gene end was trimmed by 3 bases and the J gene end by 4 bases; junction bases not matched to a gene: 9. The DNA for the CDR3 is TGTGCCAGCAGTTTTCATGAGCTAGCGGATTACAATGAGCAGTTCTTC. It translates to CASSFHELADYNEQFF.

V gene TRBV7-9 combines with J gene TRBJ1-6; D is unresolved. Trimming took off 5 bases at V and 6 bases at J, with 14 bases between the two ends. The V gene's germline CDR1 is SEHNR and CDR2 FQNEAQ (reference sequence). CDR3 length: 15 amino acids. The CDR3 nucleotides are TGTGCCAGCAGCCTCGAGTTGGGTATTAATTCACCCCTCCACTTT. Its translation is CASSLELGINSPLHF.

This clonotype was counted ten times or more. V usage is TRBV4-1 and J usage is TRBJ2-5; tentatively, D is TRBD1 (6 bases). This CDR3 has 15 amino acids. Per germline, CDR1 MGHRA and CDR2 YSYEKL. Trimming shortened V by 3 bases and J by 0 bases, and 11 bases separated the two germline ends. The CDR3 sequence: CASSHRQGYQETQYF. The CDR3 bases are TGCGCCAGCAGCCACCGTCAGGGGTACCAAGAGACCCAGTACTTC.

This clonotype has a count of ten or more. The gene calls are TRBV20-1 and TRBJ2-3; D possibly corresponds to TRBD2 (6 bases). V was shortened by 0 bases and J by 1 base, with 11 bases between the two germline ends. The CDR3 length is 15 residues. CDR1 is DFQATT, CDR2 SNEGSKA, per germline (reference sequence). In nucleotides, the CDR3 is TGCAGTGCTAGAGACCCCGGGGAGGGCACAGATACGCAGTATTTT. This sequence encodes CSARDPGEGTDTQYF.

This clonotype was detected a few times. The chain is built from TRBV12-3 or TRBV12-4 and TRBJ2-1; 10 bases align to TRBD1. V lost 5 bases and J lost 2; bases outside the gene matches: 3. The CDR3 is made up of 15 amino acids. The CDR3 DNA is TGTGCCAGCAGTCGGACAGGGGGTACCTACAATGAGCAGTTCTTC. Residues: CASSRTGGTYNEQFF.

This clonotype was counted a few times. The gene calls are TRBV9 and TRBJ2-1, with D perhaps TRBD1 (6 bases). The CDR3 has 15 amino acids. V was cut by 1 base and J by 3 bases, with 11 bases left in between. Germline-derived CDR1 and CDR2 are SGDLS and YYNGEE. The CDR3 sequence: CASSVSGADYNEQFF. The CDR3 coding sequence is TGTGCCAGCAGCGTATCAGGGGCGGACTACAATGAGCAGTTCTTC.

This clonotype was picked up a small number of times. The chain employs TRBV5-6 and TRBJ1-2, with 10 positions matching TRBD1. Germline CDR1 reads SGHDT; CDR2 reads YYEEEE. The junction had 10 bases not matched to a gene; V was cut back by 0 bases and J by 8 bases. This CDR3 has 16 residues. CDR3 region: CASSLAGDRGRLGYTF. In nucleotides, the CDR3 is TGTGCCAGCAGCTTGGCCGGAGACAGGGGGCGCTTGGGCTACACCTTC.